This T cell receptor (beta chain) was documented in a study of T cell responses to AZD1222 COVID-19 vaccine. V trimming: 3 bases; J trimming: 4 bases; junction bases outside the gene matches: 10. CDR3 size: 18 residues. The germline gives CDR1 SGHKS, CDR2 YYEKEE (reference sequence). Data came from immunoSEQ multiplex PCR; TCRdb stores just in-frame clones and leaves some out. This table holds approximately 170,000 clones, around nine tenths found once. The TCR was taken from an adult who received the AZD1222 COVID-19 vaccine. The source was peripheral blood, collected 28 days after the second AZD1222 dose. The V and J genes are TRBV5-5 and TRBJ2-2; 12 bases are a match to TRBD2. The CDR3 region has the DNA TGTGCCAGCAGCTCCCTACTCCGACTAGCGGGGGCCACCGGGGAGCTGTTTTTT. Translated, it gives CASSSLLRLAGATGELFF.